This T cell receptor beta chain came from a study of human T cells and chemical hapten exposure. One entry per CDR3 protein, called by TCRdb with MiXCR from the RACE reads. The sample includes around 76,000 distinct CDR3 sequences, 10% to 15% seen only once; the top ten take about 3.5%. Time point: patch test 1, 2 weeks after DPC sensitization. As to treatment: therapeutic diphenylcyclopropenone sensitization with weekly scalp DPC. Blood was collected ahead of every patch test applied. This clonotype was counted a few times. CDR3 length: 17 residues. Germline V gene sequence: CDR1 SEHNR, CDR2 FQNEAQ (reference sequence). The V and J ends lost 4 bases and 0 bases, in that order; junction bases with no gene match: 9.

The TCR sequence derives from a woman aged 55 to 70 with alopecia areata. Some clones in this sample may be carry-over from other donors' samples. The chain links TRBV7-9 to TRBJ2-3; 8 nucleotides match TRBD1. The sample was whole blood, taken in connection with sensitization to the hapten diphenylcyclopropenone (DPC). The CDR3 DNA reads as TGTGCCAGCAGCTACGGGACAGGTGCAACTAGCACAGATACGCAGTATTTT. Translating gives CASSYGTGATSTDTQYF.